This entry describes one T cell receptor (beta chain). The sample is drawn from a study of blood T cell repertoires in COVID-19. Across the whole study: The United States, Italy and Spain provided the acute and convalescent COVID-19 samples.

V shed 5 bases and J shed 5 bases, with 22 bases lying between them. The germline CDR1 and CDR2 sequences are SGDLS and YYNGEE. This CDR3 comprises 16 residues. Generated by immunoSEQ multiplex PCR, the TCRdb table keeps only in-frame clones and is missing some. The sample has roughly 49,000 clones, about 86% seen once. The origin of this receptor is an elderly man with active COVID-19. Sequences were obtained from peripheral blood. The chain has TRBV9 and TRBJ1-2; possible D gene TRBD1, 5 bases. CDR3 in DNA: TGTGCCAGCAGAGGCTTTCCAGGGCCCGCGAAGTATGGCTACACCTTC. It specifies CASRGFPGPAKYGYTF.